This T cell receptor (beta chain) originates from a study of CD8+CD57+ T cells in acquired aplastic anemia. Investigators profiled TCR beta VDJ and CDR3 from genomic DNA template. TCRdb called the reads again in MiXCR, with one record for every CDR3 protein. Of 160,000 or so distinct CDR3 sequences in the sample, around half were seen once. An expansion of CD8+CD57+ cells by flow cytometry had been shown in patients chosen for sequencing. This CDR3 has 13 residues. Trimming left V 0 bases short and J 4 bases short, with 6 bases between. The germline gives CDR1 SNHLY, CDR2 FYNNEI. Sequencing used sorted CD4+, CD8+, or CD8+CD57+ T cells (not recorded which) from PBMCs. This TCR was recovered from a human donor with aplastic anemia. V gene TRBV2 combines with J gene TRBJ1-2, with D uncertain. CDR3 loop: CASSEAGVYGYTF. The CDR3 DNA is TGTGCCAGCAGTGAAGCCGGGGTCTATGGCTACACCTTC.